This T cell receptor beta chain was found in a study of vaccination effects on CD4 cells after COVID-19. Study at large: Each person got two doses of an mRNA SARS-CoV-2 vaccine, BNT162b2 or mRNA-1273. Points from the study as a whole: The study had few convalescent patients and no early post-infection timepoints. Marked clonal contraction of both clone types appeared late after vaccination.

Concerning this clone itself: Its specificity is unknown.

Antigen-specific CD4+ T cells expanded by the ViraFEST assay with viral peptide pools were then sequenced. CD4+ T cells were isolated after about nine days of culture. PCR showed that the person got SARS-CoV-2 infection at some point between March and December 2020. IL-2 at 10 IU/ml and peptides at 8 to 10 ug/ml were added to cultured PBMC, a few million per well. Germline assignment: CDR1 DFQATT and CDR2 SNEGSKA (reference sequence). The V end was cut by 3 bases, the J end by 1 base, with 3 bases between. This CDR3 has 11 residues. Sequencing used immunoSEQ multiplex PCR; TCRdb keeps in-frame clones, though not all of them. This table has 30,000 or so clones, 72% appearing once.

The V and J genes are TRBV20-1 and TRBJ1-1; D unclear. This sequence was found in a human donor who had a prior SARS-CoV-2 infection. Source: CD4+ T cells from PBMCs cultured with a peptide pool, taken before COVID-19 vaccination. As DNA, the CDR3 is TGCAGTGCTAGTTCGAACACTGAAGCTTTCTTT. Protein product: CSASSNTEAFF.